Described below is a single T cell receptor beta chain sequence and its context. As originally analysed: Amplification of reference gene primers provided the estimated nucleated cell counts. This table comes from immunoSEQ multiplex PCR, and its TCRdb copy is limited to in-frame clones, with some not included. V, J and clone size were drawn from that table, and D and trimming were deduced from the DNA. The sample has some 87,000 clones, roughly four fifths seen once. These data are taken from a study of blood T cell repertoires in COVID-19. Overall study: Material from acute and convalescent COVID-19 was sourced from the United States, Italy and Spain.

The CDR3 runs to 13 residues. Trimming shortened V by 6 bases and J by 7 bases, and 18 bases separated the two germline ends. Germline V gene lookup returns CDR1 SQVTM and CDR2 ANQGSEA. Input material: peripheral blood. This sequence originates from a woman of 80 years or more with active or convalescent COVID-19. The chain recombines TRBV29-1 with TRBJ1-2, with no clear D. The CDR3 sequence is CSVPQRLQRGYTF. CDR3 nucleotide sequence: TGCAGCGTGCCCCAGCGGCTTCAGCGTGGCTACACCTTC.